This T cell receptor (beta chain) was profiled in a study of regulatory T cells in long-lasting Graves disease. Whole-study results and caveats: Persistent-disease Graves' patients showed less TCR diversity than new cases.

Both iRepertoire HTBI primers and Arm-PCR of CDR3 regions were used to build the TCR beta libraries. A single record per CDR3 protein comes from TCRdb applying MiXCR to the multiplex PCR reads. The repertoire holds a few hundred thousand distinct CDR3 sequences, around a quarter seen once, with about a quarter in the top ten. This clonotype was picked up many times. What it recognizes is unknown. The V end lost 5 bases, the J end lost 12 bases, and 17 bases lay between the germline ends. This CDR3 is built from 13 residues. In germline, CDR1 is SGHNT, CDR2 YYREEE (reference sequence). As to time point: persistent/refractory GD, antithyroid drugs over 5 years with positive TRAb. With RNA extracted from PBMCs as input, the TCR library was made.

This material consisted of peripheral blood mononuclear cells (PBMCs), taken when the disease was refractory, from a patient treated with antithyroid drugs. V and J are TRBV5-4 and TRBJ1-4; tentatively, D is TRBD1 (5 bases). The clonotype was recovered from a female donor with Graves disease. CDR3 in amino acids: CASSRDGGKELFF. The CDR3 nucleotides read TGTGCCAGCAGTAGGGACGGGGGGAAAGAACTGTTTTTT.